A single sample is the source of the 24 T cell receptor beta chains below, sequenced in a study of graft-versus-host responses after intestinal transplantation. Graft-derived tissue was subjected to processing to liberate intraepithelial and lamina propria lymphocytes. Data came from immunoSEQ multiplex PCR; TCRdb stores just in-frame clones and leaves some out. Among 7,500 to 8,500 clones listed, roughly 70% were seen once. This specimen consisted of ileum tissue, obtained 494 days after intestinal transplant. The receptors here all came from a human patient who received an intestinal transplant, so some T cells may come from the graft donor.

This clone was recorded once. The chain couples TRBV6-5 to TRBJ2-1, with D possibly being TRBD1 (7 bases). The CDR3 spans 15 residues. V lost 8 bases and J lost 0, with 14 bases in between. CDR1 is MNHEY, CDR2 SVGAGI, per germline. The DNA of the CDR3 is TGTGCCAGCGTGAGGGGGCGGGGCTCCTACAATGAGCAGTTCTTC. Translating gives CASVRGRGSYNEQFF.

This clone appeared once. The rearrangement links TRBV5-1 to TRBJ2-3; D perhaps matches TRBD2 (5 bases). The V gene's germline CDR1 is SGHRS and CDR2 YFSETQ. Between the trimmed V and J ends, which lost 0 bases and 6 bases, there was a span of 11 bases. The CDR3 runs 14 residues. The CDR3 loop is CASSLGADWDTQYF. The DNA for the CDR3 is TGCGCCAGCAGCTTGGGGGCGGACTGGGATACGCAGTATTTT. The entire variable domain, with the rest obtained from reference TRBV5-1 and TRBJ2-3, is as follows: KAGVTQTPRYLIKTRGQQVTLSCSPISGHRSVSWYQQTPGQGLQFLFEYFSETQRNKGNFPGRFSGRQFSNSRSEMNVSTLELGDSALYLCASSLGADWDTQYFGPGTRLTVL.

This clone was seen a single time. Other DNA sequences of this sample code for an identical CDR3. The V gene is TRBV6-1, the J gene TRBJ2-3, with unresolved D. This CDR3 spans 13 amino acids. The V and J ends lost 4 bases and 2 bases respectively, with 7 bases between them. CDR1 MNHNS and CDR2 SASEGT come from the germline V gene. The CDR3, as DNA: TGTGCCAGCAGTGCCCCGCCCACAGATACGCAGTATTTT. Translating gives CASSAPPTDTQYF.

This rearrangement joins TRBV29-1 to TRBJ1-2, with D maybe TRBD1 (5 bases). The germline V gene has CDR1 SQVTM and CDR2 ANQGSEA. The CDR3 covers 11 residues. This CDR3 reads CSDDSGYGYTF. CDR3 coding DNA: TGCAGTGACGACAGTGGTTATGGCTACACCTTC.

The chain employs TRBV11-3 and TRBJ2-3; 11 positions agree with TRBD2. This CDR3 is 15 amino acids long. CDR1 and CDR2 (germline): SGHNT, YENEEA. The ends lost 0 bases at V and 4 bases at J; junction bases unmatched: 0. The CDR3 region has the DNA TGTGCCAGCAGCTTAGAGGGACTAGCGGCAGATACGCAGTATTTT. It yields the protein CASSLEGLAADTQYF.

This rearrangement joins TRBV10-1 to TRBJ1-6; D is perhaps TRBD1 (6 bases). The germline V gene encodes CDR1 WNHNN and CDR2 SYGVQD (reference sequence). This CDR3 is built from 14 residues. V shed 6 bases and J shed 5 bases, with 11 bases lying between them. CDR3 region: CASSHWTDNSPLHF. The DNA for the CDR3 is TGCGCCAGCAGCCATTGGACAGATAATTCACCCCTCCACTTT.

J is TRBJ2-2 and V is TRBV4-2; 9 positions match TRBD2. J gave up 3 bases and V 1 base, and 0 bases lay outside the gene matches. Per the germline V gene, CDR1 is LGHNA and CDR2 is YNFKEQ. There are 15 residues in the CDR3. In DNA form, the CDR3 reads TGTGCCAGCAGCCAAGGGACTAGCGACACCGGGGAGCTGTTTTTT. The encoded protein is CASSQGTSDTGELFF.

The chain uses TRBV19 and TRBJ2-3, with D uncertain. The CDR3 totals 14 residues. The germline gives CDR1 LNHDA, CDR2 SQIVND (reference sequence). V gave up 4 bases and J gave up 0 bases, with 8 bases separating them. For the CDR3, the DNA is TGTGCCAGTAGTAGGGCGGCTAGCACAGATACGCAGTATTTT. It translates to CASSRAASTDTQYF. Using reference TRBV19 and TRBJ2-3 for the parts outside the CDR3, the full variable domain is DGGITQSPKYLFRKEGQNVTLSCEQNLNHDAMYWYRQDPGQGLRLIYYSQIVNDFQKGDIAEGYSVSREKKESFPLTVTSAQKNPTAFYLCASSRAASTDTQYFGPGTRLTVL.

The genes are TRBV2 and TRBJ2-2, with a possible D match to TRBD2 (5 bases). This CDR3 has 16 amino acids. Trimming cost V 6 bases and J 3 bases, with 17 bases left between them. The V gene's germline CDR1 is SNHLY and CDR2 FYNNEI. CDR3 region: CASSPRSARDTGELFF. The CDR3 DNA follows: TGTGCCAGCAGCCCCCGGTCCGCGAGGGACACCGGGGAGCTGTTTTTT. Complete variable domain (other parts from reference TRBV2 and TRBJ2-2): EPEVTQTPSHQVTQMGQEVILRCVPISNHLYFYWYRQILGQKVEFLVSFYNNEISEKSEIFDDQFSVERPDGSNFTLKIRSTKLEDSAMYFCASSPRSARDTGELFFGEGSRLTVL.

The chain has TRBV29-1 and TRBJ1-1; maybe TRBD1 (6 bases). The CDR3 is 15 residues long. CDR1 and CDR2 (germline): SQVTM, ANQGSEA. Trimming removed 4 bases at V and 0 bases at J, with 15 bases between. The CDR3 DNA sequence: TGCAGCGTTGGGGACAAACGGGGCGTGAACACTGAAGCTTTCTTT. It yields the protein CSVGDKRGVNTEAFF. The full variable domain, with the rest looked up from reference TRBV29-1 and TRBJ1-1, is SAVISQKPSRDICQRGTSLTIQCQVDSQVTMMFWYRQQPGQSLTLIATANQGSEATYESGFVIDKFPISRPNLTFSTLTVSNMSPEDSSIYLCSVGDKRGVNTEAFFGQGTRLTVV.

This chain links TRBV28 with TRBJ1-1; 7 bases map to TRBD1. The CDR3 sequence is 14 residues long. The V and J ends lost 4 bases and 4 bases, in that order; junction bases with no gene match: 6. Germline V gene sequence: CDR1 MDHEN, CDR2 SYDVKM. The CDR3 spells CASSSYGTVTEAFF. The CDR3 DNA is TGTGCCAGCAGTTCCTACGGGACAGTCACTGAAGCTTTCTTT.

The chain has TRBV5-1 and TRBJ2-5; 12 bases match TRBD2. Germline V gene lookup returns CDR1 SGHRS and CDR2 YFSETQ. Trimming at V came to 4 bases and at J to 4 bases, leaving 11 bases not matched to a gene. CDR3 length: 17 amino acids. CDR3 bases: TGCGCCAGCAGCCTCACTAGCGGGGGGTCAGGGGGAGAGACCCAGTACTTC. Translation gives CASSLTSGGSGGETQYF.

This clone was seen once. The chain carries TRBV7-3 and TRBJ2-2; D remains unclear. Trimming took 1 base from V and 1 from J, leaving 7 bases between them. Germline CDR1 is SGHTA and CDR2 is FQGTGA. This CDR3 comprises 15 residues. The CDR3 sequence: CASSLRPLNTGELFF. The DNA for the CDR3 is TGTGCCAGCAGCTTAAGGCCCCTGAACACCGGGGAGCTGTTTTTT.

This clone appeared a single time. The chain recombines TRBV19 with TRBJ2-1, with TRBD2 identical over 13 bases. V dropped 5 bases and J dropped 7; count of bases not matched to a gene: 17. The CDR3 contains 19 residues. The V gene's germline CDR1 is LNHDA and CDR2 SQIVND (reference sequence). The CDR3 nucleotides read TGTGCCAGTAGTCCCCGTGGGTCAGGACTAGCGGGAGTTGGAAATGAGCAGTTCTTC. Protein sequence: CASSPRGSGLAGVGNEQFF.

The V gene is TRBV30, the J gene TRBJ1-6; D is possibly TRBD1 (6 bases). The CDR3 runs to 17 residues. Trimming cost V 3 bases and J 0 bases, with 15 bases left between them. Germline-derived CDR1 and CDR2 are GTSNPN and SVGIG (reference sequence). CDR3 sequence: CAWSGRTASSYNSPLHF. In DNA, the CDR3 is TGTGCCTGGAGCGGCAGGACAGCTAGCTCCTATAATTCACCCCTCCACTTT.

The chain is built from TRBV2 and TRBJ2-1, with 9 bases that match TRBD2. Germline V gene sequence: CDR1 SNHLY, CDR2 FYNNEI. The CDR3 length is 13 residues. Germline trimming cut 4 bases from V and 9 bases from J; bases unmatched to any gene: 4. The CDR3 DNA follows: TGTGCCAGCAGTGGCGGGAGGGCCGGTGAGCAGTTCTTC. It codes for CASSGGRAGEQFF.

In its sample, this clone was seen a few times. The rearrangement joins TRBV2 to TRBJ2-6; 9 positions agree with TRBD1. V shed 4 bases, J shed 4 bases, and the junction held 5 bases outside the gene matches. Looked up from germline, CDR1 is SNHLY and CDR2 is FYNNEI. The CDR3 extends over 16 amino acids. This chain's CDR3 is CASSGTGALGANVLTF. CDR3 bases: TGTGCCAGCAGTGGGACAGGGGCGCTCGGGGCCAACGTCCTGACTTTC.

This rearrangement joins TRBV5-3 to TRBJ2-3; D gene uncertain. TRBV5-3 carries the ORF label, with uncertain function. This CDR3 has 12 residues. V gave up 8 bases and J gave up 7 bases, with 14 bases separating them. CDR3: CASSATTNTQYF. In nucleotides, the CDR3 is TGTGCCAGCAGCGCTACTACTAATACGCAGTATTTT.

The V gene is TRBV5-1, the J gene TRBJ2-2; TRBD2 matches at 10 bases. This CDR3 comprises 15 residues. Germline V gene sequence: CDR1 SGHRS, CDR2 YFSETQ. V gave up 2 bases and J gave up 3 bases; unmatched junction bases: 1. The CDR3 DNA is TGCGCCAGCAGCTTCAGCGGGAGGGACACCGGGGAGCTGTTTTTT. Its translation is CASSFSGRDTGELFF.

This clone was detected only a few times. This chain links TRBV10-3 with TRBJ2-7; 9 bases fit TRBD1. The trim removed 3 bases at V and 5 bases at J, leaving 8 bases unmatched. Germline assignment: CDR1 ENHRY and CDR2 SYGVKD. The CDR3 runs 15 residues. The CDR3 coding sequence is TGTGCCATCAGTGACTCCGACAGGGGGAGAAACGAGCAGTACTTC. Translation gives CAISDSDRGRNEQYF.

The V gene is TRBV25-1, the J gene TRBJ1-5, with D possibly matching TRBD1 (5 bases). V was clipped by 5 bases and J by 10 bases, with 15 bases between them. CDR1 MGHDK and CDR2 SYGVNS come from the germline V gene. The CDR3 runs to 13 residues. CDR3 amino acids: CASSPYGGQPQHF. The CDR3 DNA is TGTGCCAGCAGTCCGTACGGGGGTCAACCCCAGCATTTT.

The chain links TRBV10-1 to TRBJ2-3, with 11 positions matching TRBD1. The germline CDR1 and CDR2 sequences are WNHNN and SYGVQD (reference sequence). CDR3 length: 14 residues. V dropped 3 bases and J dropped 7; count of bases not matched to a gene: 3. The chain's CDR3 is CASSDGTGGHTQYF. CDR3 nucleotide sequence: TGCGCCAGCAGTGACGGGACAGGGGGGCATACGCAGTATTTT.

The chain has TRBV9 and TRBJ2-1; 9 nucleotides match TRBD1. The CDR3 is made up of 17 amino acids. V dropped 2 bases and J dropped 0; count of bases not matched to a gene: 6. Germline V gives CDR1 SGDLS, CDR2 YYNGEE. CDR3 coding DNA: TGTGCCAGCAGCGTCTTCTCGACAGGGGGCTCCTACAATGAGCAGTTCTTC. Protein: CASSVFSTGGSYNEQFF.

The chain is built from TRBV6-5 and TRBJ1-2; unclear D gene. V was trimmed by 2 bases and J by 5 bases, leaving 12 bases between them. There are 14 residues in the CDR3. Germline loops: CDR1 MNHEY, CDR2 SVGAGI. CDR3 region: CASSYGQARYGYTF. The CDR3 DNA reads as TGTGCCAGCAGTTACGGGCAGGCCCGGTATGGCTACACCTTC.